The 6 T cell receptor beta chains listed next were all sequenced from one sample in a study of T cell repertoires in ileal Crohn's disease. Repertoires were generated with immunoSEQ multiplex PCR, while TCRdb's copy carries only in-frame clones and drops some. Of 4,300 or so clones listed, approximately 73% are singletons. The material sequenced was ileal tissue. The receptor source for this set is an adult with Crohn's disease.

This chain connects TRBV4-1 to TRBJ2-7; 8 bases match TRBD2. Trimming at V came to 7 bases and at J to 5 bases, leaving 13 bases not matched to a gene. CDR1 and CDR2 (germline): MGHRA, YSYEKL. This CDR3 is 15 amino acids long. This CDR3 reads CASIREGLGGHEQYF. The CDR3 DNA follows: TGCGCCAGCATCAGGGAGGGACTAGGAGGGCACGAGCAGTACTTC.

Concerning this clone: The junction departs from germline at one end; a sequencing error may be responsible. CDR3: CAGSHRQGAGGYTF. The CDR3 coding sequence is TGTGCCGGCAGTCACCGACAGGGGGCAGGTGGCTACACCTTC. The rearrangement uses TRBV25-1 and TRBJ1-2; 10 positions match TRBD1. Germline V gene lookup returns CDR1 MGHDK and CDR2 SYGVNS. The CDR3 has 14 residues.

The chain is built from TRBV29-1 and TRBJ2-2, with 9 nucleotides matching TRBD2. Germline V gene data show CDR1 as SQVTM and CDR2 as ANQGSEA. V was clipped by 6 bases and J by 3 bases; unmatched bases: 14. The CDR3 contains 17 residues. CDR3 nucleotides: TGCAGCGTCGCCATCTCCCTAGCGGGACCTTACACCGGGGAGCTGTTTTTT. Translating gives CSVAISLAGPYTGELFF.

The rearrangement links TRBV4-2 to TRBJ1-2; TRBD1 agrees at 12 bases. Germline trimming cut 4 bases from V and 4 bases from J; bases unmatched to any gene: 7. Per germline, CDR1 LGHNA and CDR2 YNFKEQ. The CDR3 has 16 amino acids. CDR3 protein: CASSPPGQGAPYGYTF. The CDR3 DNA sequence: TGTGCCAGCAGCCCCCCGGGACAGGGGGCGCCCTATGGCTACACCTTC.

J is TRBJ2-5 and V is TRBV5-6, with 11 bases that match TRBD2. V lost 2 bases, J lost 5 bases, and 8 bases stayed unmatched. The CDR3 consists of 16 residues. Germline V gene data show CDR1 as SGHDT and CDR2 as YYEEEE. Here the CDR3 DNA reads TGTGCCAGCAGCTTACGGCTAGCGGGAGGTAGGGAGACCCAGTACTTC. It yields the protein CASSLRLAGGRETQYF.

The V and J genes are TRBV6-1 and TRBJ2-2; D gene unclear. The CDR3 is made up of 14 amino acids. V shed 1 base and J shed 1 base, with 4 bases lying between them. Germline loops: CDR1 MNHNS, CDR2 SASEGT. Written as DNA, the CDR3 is TGTGCCAGCAGTGAAGTCTGGAACACCGGGGAGCTGTTTTTT. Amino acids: CASSEVWNTGELFF.